What follows is one T cell receptor beta chain and its context. The data derive from a study of identifying expanded T cells in peripheral blood. V gave up 3 bases and J gave up 0 bases, with 11 bases separating them. Germline V gives CDR1 SNHLY, CDR2 FYNNEI. The CDR3 runs 16 residues. Some clones are missing from TCRdb's copy, which holds only in-frame ones; the method was immunoSEQ multiplex PCR. Among about 81,000 clones listed, about four fifths were seen once. During the collection period, no donor immune events like infections were recorded. This TCR came from a person aged 18-69 years in good health. V and J are TRBV2 and TRBJ1-4; no firm D call. Sequences were obtained from blood. Written as DNA, the CDR3 is TGTGCCAGCAGTGACGCAGACGGTACAACTAATGAAAAACTGTTTTTT. Its translation is CASSDADGTTNEKLFF.